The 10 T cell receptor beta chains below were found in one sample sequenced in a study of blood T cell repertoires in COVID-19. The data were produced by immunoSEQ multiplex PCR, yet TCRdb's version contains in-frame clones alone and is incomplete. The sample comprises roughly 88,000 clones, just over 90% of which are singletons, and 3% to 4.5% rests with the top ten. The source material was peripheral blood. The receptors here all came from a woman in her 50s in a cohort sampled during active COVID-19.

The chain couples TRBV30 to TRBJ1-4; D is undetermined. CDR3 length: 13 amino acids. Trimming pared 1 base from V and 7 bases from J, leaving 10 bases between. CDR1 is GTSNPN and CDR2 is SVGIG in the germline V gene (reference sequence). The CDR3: CAWSGQEVEKLFF. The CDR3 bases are TGTGCCTGGAGTGGTCAGGAGGTTGAAAAACTGTTTTTT.

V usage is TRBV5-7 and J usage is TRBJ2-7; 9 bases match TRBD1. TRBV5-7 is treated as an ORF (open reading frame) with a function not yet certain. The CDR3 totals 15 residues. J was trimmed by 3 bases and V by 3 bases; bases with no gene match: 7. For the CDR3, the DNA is TGTGCCAGCAGCTCTGTCCGGGACAGGGTCTACGAGCAGTACTTC. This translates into CASSSVRDRVYEQYF.

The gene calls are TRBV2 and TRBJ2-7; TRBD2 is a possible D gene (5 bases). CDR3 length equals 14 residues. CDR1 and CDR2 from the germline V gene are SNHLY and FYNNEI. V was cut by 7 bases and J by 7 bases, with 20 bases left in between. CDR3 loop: CASNPVAGISEQYF. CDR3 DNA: TGTGCCAGCAACCCGGTTGCCGGGATAAGTGAGCAGTACTTC.

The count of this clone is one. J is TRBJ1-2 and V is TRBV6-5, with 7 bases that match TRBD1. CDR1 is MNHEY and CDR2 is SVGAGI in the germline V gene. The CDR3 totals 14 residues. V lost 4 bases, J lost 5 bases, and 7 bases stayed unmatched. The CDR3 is CASSSGTARYGYTF. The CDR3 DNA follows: TGTGCCAGCAGTTCCGGGACAGCAAGATATGGCTACACCTTC.

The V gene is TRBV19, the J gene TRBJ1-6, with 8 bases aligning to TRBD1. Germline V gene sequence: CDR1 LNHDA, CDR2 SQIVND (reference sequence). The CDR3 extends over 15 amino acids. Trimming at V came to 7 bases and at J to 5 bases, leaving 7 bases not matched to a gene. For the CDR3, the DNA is TGTGCCAGTACCGCCTTGGACAGGGATAATTCACCCCTCCACTTT. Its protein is CASTALDRDNSPLHF.

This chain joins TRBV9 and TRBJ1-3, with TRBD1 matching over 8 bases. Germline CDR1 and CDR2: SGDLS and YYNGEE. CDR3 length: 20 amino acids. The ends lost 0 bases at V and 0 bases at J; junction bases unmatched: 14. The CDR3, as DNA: TGTGCCAGCAGCGTAGGCCTGGGGACAGGTAACTTCTACTCTGGAAACACCATATATTTT. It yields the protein CASSVGLGTGNFYSGNTIYF.

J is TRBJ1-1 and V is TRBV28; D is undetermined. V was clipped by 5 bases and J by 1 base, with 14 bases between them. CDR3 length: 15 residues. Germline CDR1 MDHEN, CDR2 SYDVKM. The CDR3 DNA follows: TGTGCCAGCAGTCCCCCCGGCAGGCGGAACACTGAAGCTTTCTTT. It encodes CASSPPGRRNTEAFF.

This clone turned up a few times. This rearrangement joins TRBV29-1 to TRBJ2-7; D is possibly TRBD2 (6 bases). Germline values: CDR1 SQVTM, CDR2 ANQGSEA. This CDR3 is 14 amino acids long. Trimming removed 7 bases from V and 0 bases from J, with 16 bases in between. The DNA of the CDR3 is TGCAGCGCTCGAACAGGAGGGGCCTCCTACGAGCAGTACTTC. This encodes CSARTGGASYEQYF.

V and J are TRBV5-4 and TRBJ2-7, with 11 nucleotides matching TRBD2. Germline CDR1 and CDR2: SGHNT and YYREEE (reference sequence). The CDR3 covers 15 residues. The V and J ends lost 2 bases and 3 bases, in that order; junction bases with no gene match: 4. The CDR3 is CASSFGTSGNYEQYF. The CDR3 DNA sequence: TGTGCCAGCAGCTTTGGGACTAGCGGTAACTACGAGCAGTACTTC.

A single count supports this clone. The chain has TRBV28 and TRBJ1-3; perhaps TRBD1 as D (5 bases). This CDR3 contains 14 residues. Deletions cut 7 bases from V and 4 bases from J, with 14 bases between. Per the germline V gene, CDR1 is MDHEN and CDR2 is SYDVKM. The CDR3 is CASIGPGYGNTIYF. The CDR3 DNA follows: TGTGCCAGCATAGGGCCAGGGTACGGAAACACCATATATTTT.